The 24 T cell receptor beta chains below come from one sample, sequenced in a study of blood T cell repertoires in COVID-19. Profiled with immunoSEQ multiplex PCR; TCRdb holds only in-frame clones, not every one. The data contain about 98,000 clones, over 70% of them singletons. Sequencing was done on a sample of peripheral blood. Receptors originate from a woman aged 80 or over with acute or convalescent COVID-19.

The V call is TRBV14, the J call TRBJ1-2; TRBD1 might be the D (5 bases). V gave up 0 bases and J gave up 9 bases, with 11 bases separating them. CDR1 and CDR2 (germline): SGHDN, FVKESK. The CDR3 consists of 13 residues. Written as DNA, the CDR3 is TGTGCCAGCAGCCAAGATCGGGGGGGACGCTACACCTTC. Amino acid sequence: CASSQDRGGRYTF.

The chain uses TRBV21-1 and TRBJ2-7; the table calls TRBD1, which could not be checked here. TRBV21-1 is assigned pseudogene status. The CDR3 spans 17 residues. The CDR3 is CASSKSQAGTGGDEQYV. The CDR3 nucleotides are TGTGCCAGCAGCAAAAGTCAAGCTGGGACAGGGGGTGACGAGCAGTACGTC.

V and J are TRBV12-3 or TRBV12-4 and TRBJ1-2; TRBD1 might be the D (5 bases). The CDR3 is 12 amino acids. Deletions cut 6 bases from V and 7 bases from J, with 12 bases between. The DNA for the CDR3 is TGTGCCAGCAGCTACGGACAAGGTGGCTACACCTTC. The encoded protein is CASSYGQGGYTF.

The chain is built from TRBV2 and TRBJ1-6; no reliable D call. Trimming stripped 10 bases from V and 10 bases from J, with 14 bases between. The CDR3 contains 12 residues. Looked up from germline, CDR1 is SNHLY and CDR2 is FYNNEI. The CDR3 region is CATRYTNSPLHF. In nucleotides, the CDR3 is TGTGCCACCCGATACACGAACTCACCCCTCCACTTT. Variable domain in full (rest from reference TRBV2 and TRBJ1-6): EPEVTQTPSHQVTQMGQEVILRCVPISNHLYFYWYRQILGQKVEFLVSFYNNEISEKSEIFDDQFSVERPDGSNFTLKIRSTKLEDSAMYFCATRYTNSPLHFGNGTRLTVT.

This clone was counted a few times. The CDR3 nucleotides read TGCAGCGTTGAGGGGCGGGGGGGCTACAATGAGCAGTTCTTC. This gives the protein CSVEGRGGYNEQFF. The rearrangement links TRBV29-1 to TRBJ2-1; TRBD2 agrees at 9 bases. Trimming removed 3 bases from V and 3 bases from J; junction bases left unmatched: 3. The CDR3 is made up of 14 amino acids. CDR1 SQVTM and CDR2 ANQGSEA come from the germline V gene.

The chain carries TRBV5-6 and TRBJ2-7; 8 nucleotides agree with TRBD1. The CDR3 totals 14 residues. Germline V gene sequence: CDR1 SGHDT, CDR2 YYEEEE. J lost 2 bases, V lost 3 bases, and 4 bases had no gene match. The CDR3 region is CASSSRTGTYEQYF. The CDR3 bases are TGTGCCAGCAGCTCCCGGACAGGGACCTACGAGCAGTACTTC.

V and J are TRBV27 and TRBJ1-2, with D tentatively TRBD1 (6 bases). The V end lost 4 bases, the J end lost 9 bases, and 27 bases lay between the germline ends. Germline V gene data show CDR1 as MNHEY and CDR2 as SMNVEV (reference sequence). This CDR3 spans 17 amino acids. For the CDR3, the DNA is TGTGCCAGCAGTTCCCCCAGTGGTAACGGGGGGGGCGGAAGCTACACCTTC. Its protein is CASSSPSGNGGGGSYTF.

In this sample, this clone turned up once. The genes are TRBV9 and TRBJ1-3; a weak D match, TRBD1 (6 bases). Germline CDR1 is SGDLS and CDR2 is YYNGEE. Deletions cut 3 bases from V and 7 bases from J, with 11 bases between. The CDR3 contains 13 residues. The DNA of the CDR3 is TGTGCCAGCAGCGGGACAGTCGGCAACACCATATATTTT. It specifies CASSGTVGNTIYF.

V is TRBV5-4 and J is TRBJ2-6, with D unresolved. V was pared by 3 bases and J by 1 base, with 11 bases between. The CDR3 is 16 amino acids. CDR1 is SGHNT, CDR2 YYREEE, per germline (reference sequence). The CDR3 region is CASSSGSVSGANVLTF. The CDR3 DNA reads as TGTGCCAGCAGCTCCGGTTCGGTTTCTGGGGCCAACGTCCTGACTTTC.

The chain is built from TRBV18 and TRBJ1-1; D is possibly TRBD1 (5 bases). The germline V gene encodes CDR1 KGHSH and CDR2 LQKENI. Trimming cost V 3 bases and J 4 bases, with 9 bases left between them. This CDR3 spans 13 amino acids. CDR3 protein: CASSPGLGTEAFF. The DNA of the CDR3 is TGTGCCAGCTCACCGGGGCTCGGCACTGAAGCTTTCTTT.

This sequence joins TRBV24-1 and TRBJ2-6, with TRBD1 matching over 9 bases. After removal of 3 bases from V and 2 bases from J, the junction contained 1 base not matched to a gene. Germline values: CDR1 KGHDR, CDR2 SFDVKD. This CDR3 contains 16 residues. DNA of the CDR3: TGTGCCACCAGTGATGGGACAGGGACTGGGGCCAACGTCCTGACTTTC. Translated, it gives CATSDGTGTGANVLTF.

This clone was detected only once. The chain uses TRBV19 and TRBJ1-1, with TRBD1 identical over 9 bases. With 10 bases clipped from V and 4 bases from J, the junction kept 10 bases outside the gene matches. Per the germline V gene, CDR1 is LNHDA and CDR2 is SQIVND (reference sequence). The CDR3 totals 14 residues. DNA for the CDR3: TGTGCCACGATGGACAGGGGAAGGGGCACTGAAGCTTTCTTT. Its protein product is CATMDRGRGTEAFF.

The chain uses TRBV5-6 and TRBJ1-6; D is perhaps TRBD1 (5 bases). The CDR3 contains 13 residues. The germline V gene has CDR1 SGHDT and CDR2 YYEEEE. The germline V and J ends were trimmed by 4 bases and 7 bases, with 9 bases remaining between them. CDR3 bases: TGTGCCAGCAGCCATGACAGAAATTCACCCCTCCACTTT. It is translated as CASSHDRNSPLHF.

V usage is TRBV5-4 and J usage is TRBJ1-4, with 7 bases matching TRBD1. V lost 3 bases and J lost 5; bases outside the gene matches: 1. The CDR3 totals 13 residues. The germline V gene encodes CDR1 SGHNT and CDR2 YYREEE (reference sequence). CDR3 nucleotides: TGTGCCAGCAGCTCGGGACAGAATGAAAAACTGTTTTTT. Translation gives CASSSGQNEKLFF.

The chain links TRBV2 to TRBJ1-1; D remains ambiguous. Germline V gene lookup returns CDR1 SNHLY and CDR2 FYNNEI. This CDR3 spans 13 amino acids. The V end lost 0 bases, the J end lost 3 bases, and 5 bases lay between the germline ends. The CDR3 region has the DNA TGTGCCAGCAGTGAAGCCGAGGACACTGAAGCTTTCTTT. Translation gives CASSEAEDTEAFF.

This clone was observed a handful of times. The rearrangement links TRBV3-1 (or the pseudogene TRBV3-2) to TRBJ1-3; a possible D gene is TRBD1 (6 bases). Trimming took off 4 bases at V and 4 bases at J, with 11 bases between the two ends. CDR1 is LGHDT and CDR2 is YNNKEL in the germline V gene (reference sequence). This CDR3 has 14 amino acids. CDR3 residues: CASSLTGHGNTIYF. CDR3 nucleotides: TGTGCCAGCAGCCTTACAGGGCACGGAAACACCATATATTTT.

The CDR3 here is CASSYSYTEAFF. CDR3 in DNA: TGTGCCAGCAGTTATTCGTACACTGAAGCTTTCTTT. The rearrangement links TRBV6-2 or TRBV6-3 to TRBJ1-1; the D is unclear. V shed 3 bases and J shed 3 bases, with 5 bases lying between them. Germline CDR1 MNHEY, CDR2 SVGEGT. This CDR3 is built from 12 residues.

The chain uses TRBV4-3 and TRBJ1-6; tentatively, D is TRBD1 (6 bases). CDR3 length: 15 residues. Per germline, CDR1 LGHNA and CDR2 YSLEER. The V and J ends lost 0 bases and 10 bases respectively, with 13 bases between them. CDR3 loop: CASSQDGGGASPLHF. CDR3 nucleotides: TGCGCCAGCAGCCAAGATGGAGGGGGGGCGTCACCCCTCCACTTT.

V usage is TRBV9 and J usage is TRBJ2-1, with 11 bases identical to TRBD2. Looked up from germline, CDR1 is SGDLS and CDR2 is YYNGEE. J lost 0 bases, V lost 2 bases, and 10 bases had no gene match. The CDR3 loop spans 19 amino acids. The DNA for the CDR3 is TGTGCCAGCAGCGTGGGGCCCGGGACTAGCGGACTCTCCTACAATGAGCAGTTCTTC. Translation gives CASSVGPGTSGLSYNEQFF.

This chain links TRBV5-1 with TRBJ1-1; D gene ambiguous. From germline, CDR1 is SGHRS and CDR2 YFSETQ. The V end lost 0 bases, the J end lost 2 bases, and 8 bases lay between the germline ends. The length of the CDR3 is 14 residues. The CDR3: CASSLVRANTEAFF. CDR3 DNA sequence: TGCGCCAGCAGCTTGGTACGAGCAAACACTGAAGCTTTCTTT.

The rearrangement links TRBV5-6 to TRBJ1-5; D is perhaps TRBD1 (5 bases). Germline CDR1 and CDR2: SGHDT and YYEEEE. Deletions cut 0 bases from V and 3 bases from J, with 10 bases between. The CDR3 is 15 amino acids. The CDR3 DNA is TGTGCCAGCAGCTTGGGACAGAGAACCAATCAGCCCCAGCATTTT. Amino acids: CASSLGQRTNQPQHF.

This chain links TRBV5-6 with TRBJ2-5; 13 bases fit TRBD2. The CDR3 is made up of 15 amino acids. Germline CDR1 is SGHDT and CDR2 is YYEEEE. V lost 0 bases to trimming and J lost 7 bases; unmatched junction nucleotides: 3. CDR3 nucleotides: TGTGCCAGCAGCTTGGGACTAGCGGGGGGAACGACCCAGTACTTC. It encodes CASSLGLAGGTTQYF.

The DNA for the CDR3 is TGTGCCAGCAGCTTAGGGCAGCCCCAGGGGCCCCAGCATTTT. The encoded protein is CASSLGQPQGPQHF. V usage is TRBV7-9 and J usage is TRBJ1-5, with D possibly TRBD1 on 5 matching bases. The CDR3 runs to 14 residues. V was cut by 1 base and J by 9 bases, with 13 bases left in between. CDR1 and CDR2 (germline): SEHNR, FQNEAQ (reference sequence).

The chain employs TRBV4-3 and TRBJ1-2; 7 bases fit TRBD1. The CDR3 is made up of 15 amino acids. V was clipped by 6 bases and J by 5 bases; unmatched bases: 12. The germline V gene has CDR1 LGHNA and CDR2 YSLEER. The CDR3 is CASRQGSTGAYGYTF. The CDR3 DNA is TGCGCCAGCAGGCAGGGATCAACAGGGGCGTATGGCTACACCTTC.